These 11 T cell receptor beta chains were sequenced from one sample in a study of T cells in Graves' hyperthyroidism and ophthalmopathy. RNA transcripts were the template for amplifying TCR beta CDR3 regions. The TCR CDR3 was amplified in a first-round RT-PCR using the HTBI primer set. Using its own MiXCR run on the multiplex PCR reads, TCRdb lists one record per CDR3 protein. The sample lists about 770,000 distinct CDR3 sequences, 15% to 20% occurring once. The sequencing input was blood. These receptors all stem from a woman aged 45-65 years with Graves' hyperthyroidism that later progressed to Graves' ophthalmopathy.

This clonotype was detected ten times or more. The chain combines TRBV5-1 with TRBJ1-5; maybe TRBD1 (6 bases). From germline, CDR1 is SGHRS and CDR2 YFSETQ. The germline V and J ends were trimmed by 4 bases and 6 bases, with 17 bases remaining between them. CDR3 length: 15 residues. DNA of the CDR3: TGCGCCAGCAGCATAAGACAGGTCGCCTCTCAGCCCCAGCATTTT. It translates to CASSIRQVASQPQHF.

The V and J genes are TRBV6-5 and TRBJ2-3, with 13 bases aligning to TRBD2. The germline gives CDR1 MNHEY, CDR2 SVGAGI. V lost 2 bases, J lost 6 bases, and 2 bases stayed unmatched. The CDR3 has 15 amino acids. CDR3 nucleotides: TGTGCCAGCAGTTACCCGACTAGCGGGGGGGATACGCAGTATTTT. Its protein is CASSYPTSGGDTQYF.

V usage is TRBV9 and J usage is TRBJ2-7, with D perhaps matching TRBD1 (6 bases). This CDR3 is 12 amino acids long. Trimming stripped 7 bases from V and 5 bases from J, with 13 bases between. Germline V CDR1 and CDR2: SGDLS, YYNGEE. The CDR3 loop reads CASGQGSHEQYF. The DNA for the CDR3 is TGTGCCAGCGGCCAGGGGTCCCACGAGCAGTACTTC.

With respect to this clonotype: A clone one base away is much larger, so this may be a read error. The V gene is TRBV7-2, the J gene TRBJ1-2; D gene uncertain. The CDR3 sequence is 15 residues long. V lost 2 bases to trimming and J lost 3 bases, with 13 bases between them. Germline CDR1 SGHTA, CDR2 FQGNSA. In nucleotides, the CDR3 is TGTGCCAGCAGCTTACTTGTCGGGGAGGACTATGGCTACACCTTC. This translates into CASSLLVGEDYGYTF.

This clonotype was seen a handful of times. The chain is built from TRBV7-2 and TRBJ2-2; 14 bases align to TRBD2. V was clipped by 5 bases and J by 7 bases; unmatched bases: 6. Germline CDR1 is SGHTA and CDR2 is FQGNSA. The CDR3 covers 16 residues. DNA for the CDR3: TGTGCCAGCAGCCCGACTAGCGGGGGGGTTGGCGGGGAGCTGTTTTTT. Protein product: CASSPTSGGVGGELFF. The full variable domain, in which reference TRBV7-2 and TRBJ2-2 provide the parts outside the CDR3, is GAGVSQSPSNKVTEKGKDVELRCDPISGHTALYWYRQSLGQGLEFLIYFQGNSAPDKSGLPSDRFSAERTGGSVSTLTIQRTQQEDSAVYLCASSPTSGGVGGELFFGEGSRLTVL.

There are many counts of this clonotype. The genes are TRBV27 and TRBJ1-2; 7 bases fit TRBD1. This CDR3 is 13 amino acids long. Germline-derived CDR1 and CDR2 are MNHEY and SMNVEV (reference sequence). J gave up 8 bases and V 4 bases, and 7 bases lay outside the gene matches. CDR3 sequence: CASSSTGFWGYTF. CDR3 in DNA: TGTGCCAGCAGTTCGACAGGGTTTTGGGGCTACACCTTC.

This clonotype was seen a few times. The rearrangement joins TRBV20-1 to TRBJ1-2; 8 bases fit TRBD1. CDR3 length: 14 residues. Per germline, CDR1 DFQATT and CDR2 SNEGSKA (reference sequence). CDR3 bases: TGCAGGGCGTTGACAGGGGAAGCTAACTATGGCTACACCTTC. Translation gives CRALTGEANYGYTF.

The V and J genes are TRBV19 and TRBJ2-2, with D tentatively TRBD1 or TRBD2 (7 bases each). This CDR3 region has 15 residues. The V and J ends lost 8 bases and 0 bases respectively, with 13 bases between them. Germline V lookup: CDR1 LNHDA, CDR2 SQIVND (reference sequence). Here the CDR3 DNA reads TGTGCCAGTTTAAGCGGGACAGCGAACACCGGGGAGCTGTTTTTT. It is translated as CASLSGTANTGELFF. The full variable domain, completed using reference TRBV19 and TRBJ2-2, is DGGITQSPKYLFRKEGQNVTLSCEQNLNHDAMYWYRQDPGQGLRLIYYSQIVNDFQKGDIAEGYSVSREKKESFPLTVTSAQKNPTAFYLCASLSGTANTGELFFGEGSRLTVL.

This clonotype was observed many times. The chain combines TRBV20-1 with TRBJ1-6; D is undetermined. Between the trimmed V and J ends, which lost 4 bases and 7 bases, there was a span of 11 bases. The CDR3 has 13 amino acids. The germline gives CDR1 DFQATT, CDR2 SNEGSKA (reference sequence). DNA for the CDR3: TGCAGTGCTATACGGGGAGGCAATTCACCCCTCCACTTT. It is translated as CSAIRGGNSPLHF.

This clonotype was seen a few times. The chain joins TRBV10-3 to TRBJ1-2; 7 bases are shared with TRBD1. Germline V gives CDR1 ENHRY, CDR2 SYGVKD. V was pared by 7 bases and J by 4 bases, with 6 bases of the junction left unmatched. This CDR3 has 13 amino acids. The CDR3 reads CAITRDRAYGYTF. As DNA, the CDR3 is TGTGCCATCACCCGAGACAGGGCCTATGGCTACACCTTC.

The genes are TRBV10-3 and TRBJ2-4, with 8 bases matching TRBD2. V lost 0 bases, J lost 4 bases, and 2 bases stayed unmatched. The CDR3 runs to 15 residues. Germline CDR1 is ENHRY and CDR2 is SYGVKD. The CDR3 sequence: CAISESGGGKNIQYF. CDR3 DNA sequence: TGTGCCATCAGTGAGTCCGGCGGGGGGAAAAACATTCAGTACTTC.